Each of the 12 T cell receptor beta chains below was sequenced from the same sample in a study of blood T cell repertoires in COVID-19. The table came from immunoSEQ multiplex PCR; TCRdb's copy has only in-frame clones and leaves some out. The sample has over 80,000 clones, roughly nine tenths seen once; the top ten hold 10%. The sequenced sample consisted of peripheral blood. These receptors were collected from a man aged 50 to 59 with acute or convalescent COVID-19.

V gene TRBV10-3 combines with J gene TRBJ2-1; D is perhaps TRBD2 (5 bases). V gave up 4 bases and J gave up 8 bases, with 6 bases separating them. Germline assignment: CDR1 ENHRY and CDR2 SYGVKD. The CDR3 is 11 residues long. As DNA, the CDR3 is TGTGCCATCAGTGGGCGGGATGAGCAGTTCTTC. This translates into CAISGRDEQFF.

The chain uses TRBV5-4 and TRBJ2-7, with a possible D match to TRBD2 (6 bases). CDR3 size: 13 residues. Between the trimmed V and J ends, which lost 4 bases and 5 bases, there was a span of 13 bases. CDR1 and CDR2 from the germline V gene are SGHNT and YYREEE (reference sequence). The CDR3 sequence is CASSLEAGDEQYF. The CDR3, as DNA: TGTGCCAGCAGCCTGGAAGCGGGTGACGAGCAGTACTTC.

CDR3 coding DNA: TGCGCCAGCAGCTTCCCCCTCAATCAGACAGGCCTTAATGAAAAACTGTTTTTT. Translating it yields CASSFPLNQTGLNEKLFF. This chain uses TRBV5-1 with TRBJ1-4, with D possibly TRBD1 on 6 matching bases. The CDR3 is 18 residues long. Germline loops: CDR1 SGHRS, CDR2 YFSETQ. V was clipped by 2 bases and J by 4 bases, with 21 bases between them.

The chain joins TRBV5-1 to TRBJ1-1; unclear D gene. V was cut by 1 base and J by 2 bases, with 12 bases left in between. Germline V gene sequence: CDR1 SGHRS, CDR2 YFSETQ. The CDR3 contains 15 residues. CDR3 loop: CASSLSPTANTEAFF. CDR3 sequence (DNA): TGCGCCAGCAGCTTGTCTCCAACAGCAAACACTGAAGCTTTCTTT.

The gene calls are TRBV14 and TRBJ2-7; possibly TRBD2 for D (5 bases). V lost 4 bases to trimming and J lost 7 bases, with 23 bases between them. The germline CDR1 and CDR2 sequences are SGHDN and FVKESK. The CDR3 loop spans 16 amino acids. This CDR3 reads CASSPTLRVSVVEQYF. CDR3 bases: TGTGCCAGCAGCCCAACGTTGAGGGTTAGCGTCGTTGAGCAGTACTTC.

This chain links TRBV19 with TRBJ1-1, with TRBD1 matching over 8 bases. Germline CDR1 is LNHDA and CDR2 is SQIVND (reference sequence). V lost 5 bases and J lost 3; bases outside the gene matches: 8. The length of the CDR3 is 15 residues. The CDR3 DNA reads TGTGCCAGTAGTGCGAATTCAGGGGGCGACACTGAAGCTTTCTTT. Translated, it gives CASSANSGGDTEAFF.

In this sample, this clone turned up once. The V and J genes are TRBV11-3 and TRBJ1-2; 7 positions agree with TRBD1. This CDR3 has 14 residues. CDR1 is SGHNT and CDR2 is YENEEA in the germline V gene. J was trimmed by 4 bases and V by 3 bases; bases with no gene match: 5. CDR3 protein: CASSLGNRGYGYTF. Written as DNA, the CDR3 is TGTGCCAGCAGCTTGGGAAACAGGGGCTATGGCTACACCTTC.

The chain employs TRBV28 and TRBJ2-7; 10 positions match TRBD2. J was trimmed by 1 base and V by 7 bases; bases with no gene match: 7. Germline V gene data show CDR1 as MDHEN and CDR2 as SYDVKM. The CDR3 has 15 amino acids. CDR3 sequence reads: CASTSGRQQSYEQYF. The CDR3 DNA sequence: TGTGCCAGCACTAGCGGGAGACAACAGTCCTACGAGCAGTACTTC.

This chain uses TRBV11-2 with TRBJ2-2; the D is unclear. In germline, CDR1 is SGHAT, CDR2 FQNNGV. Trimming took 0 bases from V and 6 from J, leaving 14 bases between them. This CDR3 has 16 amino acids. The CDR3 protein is CASSLDRPLVAGELFF. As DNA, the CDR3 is TGTGCCAGCAGCTTAGATCGCCCCTTAGTTGCCGGGGAGCTGTTTTTT.

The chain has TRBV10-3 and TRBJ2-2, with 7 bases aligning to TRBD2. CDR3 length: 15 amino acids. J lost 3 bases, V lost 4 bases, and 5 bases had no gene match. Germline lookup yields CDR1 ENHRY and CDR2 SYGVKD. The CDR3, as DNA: TGTGCCATCAGTGCCCTAGCGGCTCACACCGGGGAGCTGTTTTTT. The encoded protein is CAISALAAHTGELFF.

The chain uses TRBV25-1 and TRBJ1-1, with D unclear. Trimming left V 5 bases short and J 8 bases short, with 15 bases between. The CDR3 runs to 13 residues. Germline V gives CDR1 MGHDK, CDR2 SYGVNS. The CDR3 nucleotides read TGTGCCAGCAGTCACCTCGGCACAGCCGAAGCTTTCTTT. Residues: CASSHLGTAEAFF.

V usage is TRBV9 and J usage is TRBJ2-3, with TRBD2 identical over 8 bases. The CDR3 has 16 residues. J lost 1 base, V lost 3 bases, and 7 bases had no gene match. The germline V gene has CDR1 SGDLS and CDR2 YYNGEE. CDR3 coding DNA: TGTGCCAGCAGCGCGCCGGGGGGGAGAGGCACAGATACGCAGTATTTT. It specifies CASSAPGGRGTDTQYF.